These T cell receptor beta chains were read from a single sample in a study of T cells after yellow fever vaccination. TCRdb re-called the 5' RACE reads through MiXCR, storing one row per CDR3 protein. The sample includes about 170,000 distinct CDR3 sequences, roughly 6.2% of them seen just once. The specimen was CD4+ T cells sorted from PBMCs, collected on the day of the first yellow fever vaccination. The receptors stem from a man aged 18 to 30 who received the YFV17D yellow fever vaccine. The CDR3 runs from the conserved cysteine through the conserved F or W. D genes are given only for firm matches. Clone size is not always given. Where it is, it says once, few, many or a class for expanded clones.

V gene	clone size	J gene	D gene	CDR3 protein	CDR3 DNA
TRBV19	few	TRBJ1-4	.	CASSDGPGTINEKLFF	TGTGCCAGTAGTGACGGCCCGGGGACGATTAATGAAAAACTGTTTTTT
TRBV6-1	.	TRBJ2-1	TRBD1	CASRTGQASNEQFF	TGTGCCAGCAGAACCGGACAGGCCTCCAATGAGCAGTTCTTC
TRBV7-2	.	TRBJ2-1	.	CASSLGNGRGEQFF	TGTGCCAGCAGCTTAGGTAACGGAAGAGGTGAGCAGTTCTTC
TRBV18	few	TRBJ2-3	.	CASSPVGLASTDTQYF	TGTGCCAGCTCACCGGTGGGGCTAGCTAGCACAGATACGCAGTATTTT
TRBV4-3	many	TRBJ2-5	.	CASSQETGSTQETQYF	TGCGCCAGCAGCCAAGAAACGGGGAGTACTCAAGAGACCCAGTACTTC
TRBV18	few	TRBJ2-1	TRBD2	CASSPQTGTSGGYSYNEQFF	TGTGCCAGCTCACCACAGACCGGGACTAGCGGGGGTTACTCCTACAATGAGCAGTTCTTC
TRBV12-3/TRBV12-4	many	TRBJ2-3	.	CASSYRETDTQYF	TGTGCCAGCAGTTACAGGGAAACAGATACGCAGTATTTT
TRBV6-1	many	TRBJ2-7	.	CASSDAAYEQYF	TGTGCCAGCAGTGACGCCGCCTACGAGCAGTACTTC
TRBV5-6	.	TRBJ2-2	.	CASSHRNTGELFF	TGTGCCAGCAGCCACAGGAACACCGGGGAGCTGTTTTTT
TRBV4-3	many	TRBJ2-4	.	CASSQDLGTSNIQYF	TGCGCCAGCAGCCAAGATCTCGGTACCTCGAACATTCAGTACTTC
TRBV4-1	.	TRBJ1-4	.	CASSTRVLTGNEKLFF	TGCGCCAGCAGCACCCGAGTCCTGACAGGAAATGAAAAACTGTTTTTT
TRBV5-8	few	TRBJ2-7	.	CASAKGNIYEQYF	TGTGCCAGCGCTAAAGGGAACATCTACGAGCAGTACTTC
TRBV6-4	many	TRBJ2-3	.	CASSRGINTDTQYF	TGTGCCAGCAGTAGGGGGATTAACACAGATACGCAGTATTTT
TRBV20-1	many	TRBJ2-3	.	CSARGWETDTQYF	TGCAGTGCTAGAGGCTGGGAAACAGATACGCAGTATTTT
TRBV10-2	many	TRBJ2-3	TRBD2	CASSERGSSGVVTDTQYF	TGCGCCAGCAGTGAGCGGGGATCGAGCGGGGTGGTGACAGATACGCAGTATTTT